The next 23 T cell receptor beta chains were all read from a single sample in a study of regulatory T cells in long-lasting Graves disease. The authors built TCR beta libraries using iRepertoire HTBI primers and Arm-PCR of CDR3 regions. TCRdb redid the calling of the multiplex PCR reads with MiXCR, one entry per CDR3 protein. The repertoire holds 390,000 or so distinct CDR3 sequences, with about 23% as singletons. As to time point: persistent/refractory GD, antithyroid drugs over 5 years with positive TRAb. With RNA extracted from PBMCs as input, the TCR library was made. Specimen: peripheral blood mononuclear cells (PBMCs), collected when the disease was refractory, from a patient treated with antithyroid drugs. These receptors came from a woman aged 40 to 50 with Graves disease.

This clonotype was seen more than once but under ten times. V is TRBV20-1 and J is TRBJ1-1, with a possible D match to TRBD1 (6 bases). CDR3 length: 14 amino acids. Trimming removed 6 bases from V and 6 bases from J, with 20 bases in between. The germline V gene encodes CDR1 DFQATT and CDR2 SNEGSKA (reference sequence). Here the CDR3 reads CSAQRQVRGAEAFF. In DNA form, the CDR3 reads TGCAGTGCCCAAAGACAGGTGCGGGGGGCTGAAGCTTTCTTT.

The genes are TRBV3-1 and TRBJ1-4, with D possibly TRBD1 on 6 matching bases. CDR3 length equals 16 residues. V was trimmed by 0 bases and J by 2 bases, leaving 10 bases between them. Germline CDR1 and CDR2: LGHDT and YNNKEL (reference sequence). The CDR3 DNA sequence: TGTGCCAGCAGCCAAGACAGGGGACCGACTAATGAAAAACTGTTTTTT. It is translated as CASSQDRGPTNEKLFF.

This clonotype has only a few counts. The V call is TRBV7-8, the J call TRBJ1-3, with 7 bases aligning to TRBD1. Germline V CDR1 and CDR2: SGHVS, FQNEAQ. The trim removed 5 bases at V and 3 bases at J, leaving 13 bases unmatched. The CDR3 sequence is 17 residues long. The chain's CDR3 is CASSPSRQGQIGNTIYF. The CDR3 DNA reads TGTGCCAGCAGCCCCTCTCGGCAGGGACAGATTGGAAACACCATATATTTT.

As for this clonotype: This likely came from a read error, as a far larger clone is one base away. The chain joins TRBV10-3 to TRBJ2-5; possible D gene TRBD2, 5 bases. This CDR3 region has 11 residues. CDR1 and CDR2 (germline): ENHRY, SYGVKD. V lost 5 bases, J lost 5 bases, and 6 bases lay in between. The CDR3 reads CAISTGETQYF. The CDR3 DNA reads as TGTGCCATCAGTACGGGGGAGACCCAGTACTTC.

The chain is built from TRBV19 and TRBJ2-2; TRBD1 matches at 9 bases. The CDR3 extends over 15 amino acids. The V gene end was trimmed by 4 bases and the J gene end by 7 bases; junction bases not matched to a gene: 7. CDR1 and CDR2 (germline): LNHDA, SQIVND (reference sequence). The CDR3 loop reads CASSSRDRAHGELFF. The CDR3 DNA sequence: TGTGCCAGTAGTAGCCGGGACAGGGCCCACGGGGAGCTGTTTTTT.

This clonotype has ten or more counts. The chain combines TRBV7-8 with TRBJ1-1; D unclear. Germline lookup yields CDR1 SGHVS and CDR2 FQNEAQ. The CDR3 spans 13 residues. V lost 5 bases, J lost 3 bases, and 10 bases lay in between. The CDR3, as DNA: TGTGCCAGCAGCCGTTATTGGGACACTGAAGCTTTCTTT. Amino acid sequence: CASSRYWDTEAFF.

V and J are TRBV14 and TRBJ2-7; D uncertain. V was clipped by 9 bases and J by 7 bases, with 22 bases between them. The germline CDR1 and CDR2 sequences are SGHDN and FVKESK. The CDR3 length is 14 residues. The CDR3 protein is CARADNGQVGEQYF. CDR3 in DNA: TGTGCCAGGGCAGATAACGGGCAGGTGGGGGAGCAGTACTTC.

This clonotype was seen only a few times. The rearrangement joins TRBV11-2 to TRBJ2-2; 7 bases map to TRBD2. The CDR3 length is 15 residues. Per germline, CDR1 SGHAT and CDR2 FQNNGV. The ends lost 3 bases at V and 6 bases at J; junction bases unmatched: 7. The CDR3 loop is CASSFGRTRAGELFF. In DNA form, the CDR3 reads TGTGCCAGCAGCTTCGGACGGACTAGGGCCGGGGAGCTGTTTTTT.

The rearrangement links TRBV28 to TRBJ2-7; 9 bases are shared with TRBD2. CDR1 and CDR2 from the germline V gene are MDHEN and SYDVKM. The CDR3 is 16 residues long. V was pared by 6 bases and J by 3 bases, with 12 bases of the junction left unmatched. CDR3 amino acids: CASSQAASGMGYEQYF. CDR3 nucleotides: TGTGCCAGCAGCCAAGCCGCTAGCGGGATGGGCTACGAGCAGTACTTC.

This clonotype showed up just a few times. One end of the junction is discordant with germline, which a read error may explain. CDR3 sequence: CANSPGLAGGPEETQYF. The CDR3 DNA follows: TGCGCCAACAGCCCCGGACTAGCGGGAGGCCCTGAAGAGACCCAGTACTTC. The chain joins TRBV5-1 to TRBJ2-5; 14 positions match TRBD2. The CDR3 is made up of 17 amino acids. Germline V gene lookup returns CDR1 SGHRS and CDR2 YFSETQ. Combining the CDR3 with reference TRBV5-1 and TRBJ2-5 gives the whole variable domain KAGVTQTPRYLIKTRGQQVTLSCSPISGHRSVSWYQQTPGQGLQFLFEYFSETQRNKGNFPGRFSGRQFSNSRSEMNVSTLELGDSALYLCANSPGLAGGPEETQYFGPGTRLLVL.

In this sample, this clonotype turned up a few times. The chain joins TRBV11-2 to TRBJ1-2; 10 positions agree with TRBD1. Germline CDR1 and CDR2: SGHAT and FQNNGV. The V segment lost 5 bases and the J segment 5 bases; nucleotides outside the gene matches: 8. The CDR3 covers 15 residues. The CDR3 loop reads CASSQTGDRGYGYTF. CDR3 bases: TGTGCCAGCAGCCAAACAGGGGACAGGGGATATGGCTACACCTTC.

This clonotype occurred a few times. This chain joins TRBV29-1 and TRBJ1-4; D may be TRBD1 (6 bases). The CDR3 is made up of 13 amino acids. Trimming removed 6 bases at V and 7 bases at J, with 15 bases between. The germline gives CDR1 SQVTM, CDR2 ANQGSEA. CDR3 loop: CSVLTGPSEKLFF. The CDR3 nucleotides read TGCAGCGTATTAACAGGGCCGAGTGAAAAACTGTTTTTT.

This sequence joins TRBV7-2 and TRBJ2-7; 9 nucleotides line up with TRBD1. The J segment lost 3 bases and the V segment lost 3 bases, leaving 3 bases of the junction unmatched. This CDR3 spans 14 amino acids. Germline V CDR1 and CDR2: SGHTA, FQGNSA. CDR3 sequence: CASSFSGQGYEQYF. In DNA form, the CDR3 reads TGTGCCAGCAGCTTCTCGGGACAGGGCTACGAGCAGTACTTC. Variable domain in full (rest from reference TRBV7-2 and TRBJ2-7): GAGVSQSPSNKVTEKGKDVELRCDPISGHTALYWYRQSLGQGLEFLIYFQGNSAPDKSGLPSDRFSAERTGGSVSTLTIQRTQQEDSAVYLCASSFSGQGYEQYFGPGTRLTVT.

This clonotype turned up a few times. The V call is TRBV15, the J call TRBJ2-5; the D gene is possibly TRBD2 (6 bases). The CDR3 totals 14 residues. Germline CDR1 reads LNHNV; CDR2 reads YYDKDF (reference sequence). Between the trimmed V and J ends, which lost 3 bases and 7 bases, there was a span of 15 bases. For the CDR3, the DNA is TGTGCCACCAGCAGCCGGGACTCCTATAGGACCCAGTACTTC. Translating it yields CATSSRDSYRTQYF.

This clonotype was recorded many times. V is TRBV2 and J is TRBJ2-7; no firm D call. Germline CDR1 reads SNHLY; CDR2 reads FYNNEI. The ends were cut back, 7 bases at V and 0 bases at J, with 10 bases in the middle. The length of the CDR3 is 13 residues. Here the CDR3 reads CASTGSDSYEQYF. CDR3 DNA: TGTGCCAGCACTGGTTCCGACTCCTACGAGCAGTACTTC.

This clonotype was counted a few times. The V call is TRBV7-6, the J call TRBJ2-5, with TRBD2 identical over 7 bases. V dropped 5 bases and J dropped 5; count of bases not matched to a gene: 11. From germline, CDR1 is SGHVS and CDR2 FNYEAQ. The CDR3 has 15 residues. The CDR3 is CASSTSPGRGETQYF. CDR3 bases: TGTGCCAGCAGCACAAGCCCAGGGAGGGGCGAGACCCAGTACTTC.

This clonotype was observed many times. The V and J genes are TRBV6-1 and TRBJ1-1; perhaps TRBD1 as D (5 bases). Germline CDR1 MNHNS, CDR2 SASEGT. The CDR3 spans 17 residues. The ends were cut back, 7 bases at V and 0 bases at J, with 21 bases in the middle. The CDR3 coding sequence is TGTGCCAGCAAGAAGATAGGGGTTTCGTCCTTGAACACTGAAGCTTTCTTT. This translates into CASKKIGVSSLNTEAFF.

This clonotype was counted many times. The CDR3 is CASRGTGNYGYTF. CDR3 coding DNA: TGTGCCAGCAGAGGGACAGGGAACTATGGCTACACCTTC. The V gene is TRBV28, the J gene TRBJ1-2; TRBD1 matches at 9 bases. The CDR3 is made up of 13 amino acids. After removal of 6 bases from V and 2 bases from J, the junction contained 1 base not matched to a gene. Germline V CDR1 and CDR2: MDHEN, SYDVKM.

This clonotype was observed many times. The DNA of the CDR3 is TGTGCCAGCAGTCTAAGACAGGGTATCGGCAATCAGCCCCAGCATTTT. It yields the protein CASSLRQGIGNQPQHF. The gene calls are TRBV28 and TRBJ1-5; 7 bases line up with TRBD1. The CDR3 has 16 amino acids. Trimming removed 5 bases from V and 2 bases from J; junction bases left unmatched: 9. In germline, CDR1 is MDHEN, CDR2 SYDVKM.

The chain employs TRBV2 and TRBJ2-3; D is possibly TRBD2 (5 bases). Germline assignment: CDR1 SNHLY and CDR2 FYNNEI. Trimming removed 6 bases at V and 9 bases at J, with 7 bases between. This CDR3 has 10 amino acids. In DNA form, the CDR3 reads TGTGCCAGCAGGGGAGACACGCAGTATTTT. Residues: CASRGDTQYF.

The chain uses TRBV19 and TRBJ2-7, with unresolved D. The V end lost 4 bases, the J end lost 6 bases, and 10 bases lay between the germline ends. There are 12 residues in the CDR3. Germline V gene lookup returns CDR1 LNHDA and CDR2 SQIVND (reference sequence). CDR3 protein: CASSKEMGEQYF. The CDR3, as DNA: TGTGCCAGTAGTAAGGAAATGGGCGAGCAGTACTTC.

J is TRBJ2-7 and V is TRBV4-1; possibly TRBD1 for D (6 bases). The V gene's germline CDR1 is MGHRA and CDR2 YSYEKL. V was shortened by 1 base and J by 3 bases, with 13 bases between the two germline ends. This CDR3 has 15 residues. The CDR3 sequence is CASSQVARGYYEQYF. CDR3 bases: TGCGCCAGCAGCCAAGTGGCCAGGGGATACTACGAGCAGTACTTC.

This clonotype was counted ten times or more. V usage is TRBV12-3 or TRBV12-4 and J usage is TRBJ2-7; D is undetermined. The CDR3 totals 15 residues. V shed 6 bases and J shed 4 bases, with 19 bases lying between them. CDR3 amino acids: CASRLTRTQGYEQYF. In nucleotides, the CDR3 is TGTGCCAGCAGGCTGACTCGGACGCAAGGTTACGAGCAGTACTTC.